Shown below are 24 T cell receptor beta chains from a single sample sequenced in a study of regulatory T cells in long-lasting Graves disease (dated by TCRdb to the early 2020s). Library preparation employed multiplex PCR. The instrument given in TCRdb is Illumina HiSeq 4000. iRepertoire HTBI primers and Arm-PCR amplification of CDR3 regions were used to construct TCR beta libraries. TCRdb reanalyzed the raw reads on its own, using fastp at Q25 for trimming and MiXCR for clone calling, and kept in-frame beta chains. Rows matching on CDR3 protein sequence are summarized as one entry with the most common DNA and genes. The sample contains under 800,000 distinct CDR3 sequences, 15% to 20% of them found a single time. Of the sample, 15% to 20% falls within the top ten clones. The label giving this sample's time point can be read as: newly diagnosed GD, antithyroid drugs for less than 3 months. For both TCR sequencing and RNA sequencing, RNA was extracted from PBMCs in TRIzol.

Separately, the same data were catalogued under a study of T cells in Graves' hyperthyroidism and ophthalmopathy.

The material sequenced was peripheral blood mononuclear cells (PBMCs), taken at new diagnosis, from a patient treated with antithyroid drugs. The receptors derive from a woman aged 25-40 years with Graves disease. Donor details come from another sample of the same person, matched by shared clones.

A remark on this clonotype: The conserved closing phenylalanine or tryptophan is absent in this CDR3, likely reflecting a read error. V and J are TRBV11-2 and TRBJ2-7; perhaps TRBD1 as D (5 bases). CDR1 SGHAT and CDR2 FQNNGV come from the germline V gene. This CDR3 has 13 amino acids. V lost 7 bases and J 0 bases, leaving 10 bases between the germline ends. The DNA of the CDR3 is TGTGCCAGCATGGGGCGGAACTCCTACGAGCAGTACCTC. The encoded protein is CASMGRNSYEQYL.

This clonotype was counted many times. The chain links TRBV12-5 to TRBJ2-2; D is possibly TRBD1 or TRBD2 (5 bases each). Germline V gene sequence: CDR1 LGHNT, CDR2 FRNRAP. Deletions cut 0 bases from V and 0 bases from J, with 23 bases between. The CDR3 totals 21 residues. The CDR3 coding sequence is TGTGCTAGTGGTTTGGTACTTTCCATGGGACCTAACCCGACGAACACCGGGGAGCTGTTTTTT. Amino acids: CASGLVLSMGPNPTNTGELFF.

The chain links TRBV3-1 to TRBJ1-4, with D possibly being TRBD1 (6 bases). The CDR3 is 13 amino acids. V shed 5 bases and J shed 8 bases, with 12 bases lying between them. Germline V gene lookup returns CDR1 LGHDT and CDR2 YNNKEL (reference sequence). Here the CDR3 reads CASSDIGGEKLFF. The CDR3 DNA is TGTGCCAGCAGCGACATAGGGGGGGAAAAACTGTTTTTT.

This chain uses TRBV5-6 with TRBJ1-6, with D possibly being TRBD1 (6 bases). Per the germline V gene, CDR1 is SGHDT and CDR2 is YYEEEE. This CDR3 is 16 amino acids long. Trimming removed 4 bases at V and 0 bases at J, with 11 bases between. CDR3 DNA sequence: TGTGCCAGCAGCCGTGACAGGAGCTCCTATAATTCACCCCTCCACTTT. Amino acid sequence: CASSRDRSSYNSPLHF. The variable domain in full, with the rest retrieved from reference TRBV5-6 and TRBJ1-6, is DAGVTQSPTHLIKTRGQQVTLRCSPKSGHDTVSWYQQALGQGPQFIFQYYEEEERQRGNFPDRFSGHQFPNYSSELNVNALLLGDSALYLCASSRDRSSYNSPLHFGNGTRLTVT.

The rearrangement links TRBV10-3 to TRBJ1-1; the D gene is possibly TRBD1 (6 bases). This CDR3 is 13 amino acids long. Trimming stripped 4 bases from V and 6 bases from J, with 12 bases between. CDR1 is ENHRY and CDR2 is SYGVKD in the germline V gene. CDR3 sequence: CAISGQQGAEAFF. In DNA form, the CDR3 reads TGTGCCATCAGTGGACAACAGGGCGCTGAAGCTTTCTTT.

The DNA of the CDR3 is TGTGCCAGCTCCGTTGACTATGAGCAGTTCTTC. Translating it yields CASSVDYEQFF. V gene TRBV28 combines with J gene TRBJ2-1; D call uncertain. V was cut by 8 bases and J by 8 bases, with 10 bases left in between. The CDR3 is 11 residues long. Germline values: CDR1 MDHEN, CDR2 SYDVKM.

This chain joins TRBV5-4 and TRBJ2-7, with TRBD2 matching 12 bases. CDR1 and CDR2 from the germline V gene are SGHNT and YYREEE (reference sequence). V was pared by 3 bases and J by 3 bases, with 4 bases of the junction left unmatched. There are 15 residues in the CDR3. CDR3 bases: TGTGCCAGCAGCTCTCGACTAGCGGGAGACTACGAGCAGTACTTC. Its protein is CASSSRLAGDYEQYF.

In its sample, this clonotype was seen a few times. The gene calls are TRBV6-2 or TRBV6-3 and TRBJ1-5; D gene ambiguous. Germline V CDR1 and CDR2: MNHEY, SVGEGT. The CDR3 is 14 residues long. Between the trimmed V and J ends, which lost 0 bases and 7 bases, there was a span of 10 bases. The CDR3 protein is CASSYSYGIQPQHF. DNA of the CDR3: TGTGCCAGCAGTTACTCATACGGCATCCAGCCCCAGCATTTT.

This clonotype was detected ten times or more. This chain links TRBV29-1 with TRBJ2-3; possible D gene TRBD2, 7 bases. CDR3 length: 23 amino acids. Trimming took off 3 bases at V and 0 bases at J, with 37 bases between the two ends. CDR1 and CDR2 from the germline V gene are SQVTM and ANQGSEA. CDR3 loop: CSVEVWGGQRTTYPLSSTDTQYF. The CDR3 DNA sequence: TGCAGCGTTGAGGTTTGGGGGGGGCAGCGGACCACATATCCGCTGTCTAGCACAGATACGCAGTATTTT.

This clonotype showed up many times. The chain uses TRBV11-2 and TRBJ2-7; 9 nucleotides agree with TRBD2. V lost 0 bases and J lost 5; bases outside the gene matches: 2. Germline assignment: CDR1 SGHAT and CDR2 FQNNGV. The CDR3 sequence is 14 residues long. The DNA of the CDR3 is TGTGCCAGCAGCTTAGAACTAGCGGGCAACGAGCAGTACTTC. Translating gives CASSLELAGNEQYF.

Ten or more counts support this clonotype. The rearrangement uses TRBV6-5 and TRBJ2-7; D is undetermined. The length of the CDR3 is 12 residues. Looked up from germline, CDR1 is MNHEY and CDR2 is SVGAGI. V was trimmed by 2 bases and J by 6 bases, leaving 8 bases between them. CDR3 sequence reads: CASSYDLPEQYF. Written as DNA, the CDR3 is TGTGCCAGCAGTTACGACCTCCCCGAGCAGTACTTC.

The chain employs TRBV5-5 and TRBJ2-7, with D perhaps matching TRBD2 (5 bases). The germline CDR1 and CDR2 sequences are SGHKS and YYEKEE (reference sequence). The CDR3 loop spans 15 amino acids. V was trimmed by 1 base and J by 3 bases, leaving 14 bases between them. CDR3 loop: CASSLFTRGGYEQYF. In nucleotides, the CDR3 is TGTGCCAGCAGCTTGTTCACAAGAGGAGGCTACGAGCAGTACTTC.

The chain joins TRBV29-1 to TRBJ2-1; D unclear. V was clipped by 7 bases and J by 8 bases, with 18 bases between them. The germline V gene has CDR1 SQVTM and CDR2 ANQGSEA. The CDR3 length is 13 residues. CDR3 sequence reads: CSGDLIIGDEQFF. CDR3 DNA: TGCAGCGGCGACTTAATTATTGGTGATGAGCAGTTCTTC.

The J gene is TRBJ2-3, the V gene TRBV30; D not resolved. The V gene lost 3 bases and the J gene lost 1 base, with 8 bases spanning the gap. The CDR3 consists of 13 residues. From germline, CDR1 is GTSNPN and CDR2 SVGIG (reference sequence). The DNA of the CDR3 is TGTGCCTGGAGCTATACCCGCACAGATACGCAGTATTTT. It is translated as CAWSYTRTDTQYF.

This clonotype has at least ten counts. The rearrangement links TRBV29-1 to TRBJ2-5; D might be TRBD1 (5 bases). This CDR3 region has 14 residues. The V gene's germline CDR1 is SQVTM and CDR2 ANQGSEA. Trimming took 5 bases from V and 0 from J, leaving 13 bases between them. The CDR3 loop is CSVRKGRHQETQYF. The CDR3 DNA reads TGCAGCGTTCGTAAGGGGCGCCACCAAGAGACCCAGTACTTC. Based on the CDR3 plus reference TRBV29-1 and TRBJ2-5, the full variable domain is SAVISQKPSRDICQRGTSLTIQCQVDSQVTMMFWYRQQPGQSLTLIATANQGSEATYESGFVIDKFPISRPNLTFSTLTVSNMSPEDSSIYLCSVRKGRHQETQYFGPGTRLLVL.

This clonotype was seen many times. The CDR3 DNA is TGTGCCAGCAGTGATTCGACCATTGGATTAGGGACCCAGTACTTC. It translates to CASSDSTIGLGTQYF. The chain combines TRBV7-8 with TRBJ2-5, with unresolved D. Trimming pared 6 bases from V and 7 bases from J, leaving 21 bases between. The germline V gene encodes CDR1 SGHVS and CDR2 FQNEAQ. This CDR3 spans 15 amino acids.

CDR3 protein: CASSQDLPGARFNEQFF. The CDR3, as DNA: TGTGCCAGCAGCCAAGATCTCCCGGGGGCGAGGTTCAATGAGCAGTTCTTC. The chain uses TRBV4-2 and TRBJ2-1; D is possibly TRBD1 or TRBD2 (6 bases each). The V end was cut by 0 bases, the J end by 6 bases, with 18 bases between. This CDR3 is built from 17 residues. Germline V lookup: CDR1 LGHNA, CDR2 YNFKEQ.

This clonotype has ten or more counts. The chain uses TRBV6-5 and TRBJ1-1; no firm D call. Per the germline V gene, CDR1 is MNHEY and CDR2 is SVGAGI. The length of the CDR3 is 17 residues. V was cut by 0 bases and J by 0 bases, with 14 bases left in between. The CDR3 reads CASSYSSRLGMNTEAFF. The CDR3 nucleotides read TGTGCCAGCAGTTACTCGTCCAGGCTGGGCATGAACACTGAAGCTTTCTTT.

This clonotype was recorded a few times. This chain uses TRBV6-1 with TRBJ1-3; 10 positions agree with TRBD1. This CDR3 has 15 amino acids. The V and J ends lost 8 bases and 7 bases, in that order; junction bases with no gene match: 11. The V gene's germline CDR1 is MNHNS and CDR2 SASEGT. The CDR3 region is CASGLGTGVTNTIYF. CDR3 bases: TGTGCCAGCGGACTAGGGACAGGGGTAACGAACACCATATATTTT.

Remarks on this clonotype: At one end, the junction sequence differs from germline, possibly due to a read error. The rearrangement links TRBV27 to TRBJ1-4; perhaps TRBD1 as D (5 bases). Germline lookup yields CDR1 MNHEY and CDR2 SMNVEV (reference sequence). The length of the CDR3 is 14 residues. DNA for the CDR3: TGTGCCAGCAGTTTCGTGGGGGTTAATGAAAACCTGTTTTTT. Protein sequence: CASSFVGVNENLFF.

The chain is built from TRBV6-2 or TRBV6-3 and TRBJ2-3; weak D call: TRBD2 (6 bases). The end of the DNA is better explained by TRBJ2-1, so the J call may be wrong. The CDR3 is made up of 11 amino acids. Germline V gene lookup returns CDR1 MNHEY and CDR2 SVGEGT. The CDR3 nucleotides read TGTGCCAGCAGTACGACTAGTAAGCAGTTCTTC. Translation: CASSTTSKQFF.

This clonotype was recorded at least ten times. The CDR3 spells CASSPPLLSGETQYF. CDR3 sequence (DNA): TGTGCCAGCAGTCCGCCCCTGCTATCGGGAGAGACCCAGTACTTC. The chain employs TRBV28 and TRBJ2-5; no definite D call. The germline V gene encodes CDR1 MDHEN and CDR2 SYDVKM. V was clipped by 5 bases and J by 4 bases, with 17 bases between them. The CDR3 spans 15 residues.

This sequence joins TRBV4-1 and TRBJ1-5; no firm D call. The CDR3 consists of 13 residues. V lost 3 bases and J 9 bases, leaving 12 bases between the germline ends. Germline V gene sequence: CDR1 MGHRA, CDR2 YSYEKL. The CDR3 nucleotides are TGCGCCAGCAGCCAGGAGGAGGGCTGGCCCCAGCATTTT. Amino acids: CASSQEEGWPQHF.

This clonotype was recorded at least ten times. The chain is built from TRBV6-5 and TRBJ1-1; no firm D call. Germline V gives CDR1 MNHEY, CDR2 SVGAGI. Between the trimmed V and J ends, which lost 4 bases and 4 bases, there was a span of 7 bases. CDR3 length: 12 residues. CDR3: CASSWESTEAFF. CDR3 in DNA: TGTGCCAGCAGTTGGGAGAGCACTGAAGCTTTCTTT.